This T cell receptor beta chain is from a study of radiation and T cells in renal cell carcinoma. Generated by immunoSEQ multiplex PCR, the TCRdb table keeps only in-frame clones and is missing some. Altogether approximately 49,000 clones are present, more than 80% being singletons, with the ten largest covering around 31%. Time point defined: blood 2 weeks post-SBRT. As for treatment: 15 Gy SBRT to primary tumor, nephrectomy 4 weeks later. Radiation-treated patients gave blood at baseline, week 2 and week 4. Clear cell pathology was present in this patient's renal cell carcinoma. V was pared by 6 bases and J by 2 bases, with 12 bases between. This CDR3 spans 14 amino acids. Germline assignment: CDR1 LNHDA and CDR2 SQIVND (reference sequence).

The V gene is TRBV19, the J gene TRBJ2-3, with D possibly being TRBD1 (6 bases). This receptor was obtained from a woman aged 70-85 years with renal cell carcinoma. The sequenced sample was blood, obtained from a patient whose treatment included radiotherapy and nephrectomy. The CDR3 here is CASRMQGTTDTQYF. For the CDR3, the DNA is TGTGCCAGTAGGATGCAGGGGACCACAGATACGCAGTATTTT.